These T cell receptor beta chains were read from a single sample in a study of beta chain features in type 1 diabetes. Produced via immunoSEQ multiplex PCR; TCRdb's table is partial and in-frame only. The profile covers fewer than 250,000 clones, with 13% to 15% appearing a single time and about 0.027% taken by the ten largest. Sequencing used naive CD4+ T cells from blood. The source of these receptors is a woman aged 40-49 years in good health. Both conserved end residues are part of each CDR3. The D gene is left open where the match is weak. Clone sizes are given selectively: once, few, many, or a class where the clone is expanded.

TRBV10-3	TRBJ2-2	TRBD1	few	CAISGGTAANTGELFF	TGTGCCATCAGTGGGGGGACAGCCGCGAACACCGGGGAGCTGTTTTTT
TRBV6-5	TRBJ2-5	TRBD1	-	CASSSGSRTGTQYF	TGTGCCAGCAGTTCAGGTTCTCGGACAGGTACCCAGTACTTC
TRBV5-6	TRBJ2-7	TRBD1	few	CASTRTGSHEQYF	TGTGCCAGCACTCGGACAGGTAGCCACGAGCAGTACTTC
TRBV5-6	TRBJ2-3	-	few	CASSLVAHTQYF	TGTGCCAGCAGCTTGGTAGCTCATACGCAGTATTTT
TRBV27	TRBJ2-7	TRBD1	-	CASSHPPGQGPYEQYF	TGTGCCAGCAGTCATCCCCCGGGACAGGGTCCCTACGAGCAGTACTTC
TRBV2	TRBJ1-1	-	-	CASLDRLGTEAFF	TGTGCCAGCTTAGACAGGCTGGGGACTGAAGCTTTCTTT
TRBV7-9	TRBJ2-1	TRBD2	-	CASSPKLGTSGVYNEQFF	TGTGCCAGCAGCCCTAAGTTGGGGACTAGCGGGGTATACAATGAGCAGTTCTTC
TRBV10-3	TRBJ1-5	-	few	CAISSRNQPQHF	TGTGCCATCAGTAGCCGGAATCAGCCCCAGCATTTT
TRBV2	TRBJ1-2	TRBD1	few	CASSPGGYGYTF	TGTGCCAGCAGTCCAGGGGGCTATGGCTACACCTTC
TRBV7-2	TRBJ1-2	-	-	CASSRPREGYGYTF	TGTGCCAGCAGCCGACCGCGGGAGGGCTATGGCTACACCTTC
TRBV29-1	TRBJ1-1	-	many	CSAKDIEAFF	TGCAGCGCCAAGGACATTGAAGCTTTCTTT
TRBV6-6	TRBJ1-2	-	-	CASLEGGDYGYTF	TGTGCCAGCCTCGAGGGGGGGGACTATGGCTACACCTTC
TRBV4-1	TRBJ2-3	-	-	CASSHPPRGVGDTQYF	TGCGCCAGCAGCCATCCCCCACGAGGAGTGGGAGATACGCAGTATTTT
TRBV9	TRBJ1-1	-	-	CASTVGATGALNTEAFF	TGTGCCAGCACCGTGGGGGCGACAGGAGCACTGAACACTGAAGCTTTCTTT
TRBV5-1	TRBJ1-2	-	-	CASSMEGDYYGYTF	TGCGCCAGCAGCATGGAGGGGGATTACTATGGCTACACCTTC
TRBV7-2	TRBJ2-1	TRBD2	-	CASSLELAGGSYEQFF	TGTGCCAGCAGCCTAGAATTAGCGGGGGGCTCCTATGAGCAGTTCTTC
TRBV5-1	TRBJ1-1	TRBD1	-	CASSMPDRGLNTEAFF	TGCGCCAGCAGCATGCCGGACAGGGGCTTAAACACTGAAGCTTTCTTT
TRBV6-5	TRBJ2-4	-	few	CASSSQLEGKNIQYF	TGTGCCAGCAGTTCCCAGTTGGAGGGCAAAAACATTCAGTACTTC
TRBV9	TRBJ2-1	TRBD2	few	CASSVGLAGEVKQFF	TGTGCCAGCAGCGTCGGACTAGCGGGGGAAGTCAAGCAGTTCTTC
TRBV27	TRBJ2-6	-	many	CASRAGPFSGANVLTF	TGTGCCAGCAGGGCAGGGCCTTTCTCTGGGGCCAACGTCCTGACTTTC
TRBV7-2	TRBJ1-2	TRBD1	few	CASSLAGAGGGYTF	TGTGCCAGCAGCTTAGCGGGGGCAGGGGGTGGCTACACCTTC
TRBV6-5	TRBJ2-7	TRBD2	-	CASSYSAASGVYEQYF	TGTGCCAGCAGTTATAGTGCCGCTAGCGGGGTGTACGAGCAGTACTTC
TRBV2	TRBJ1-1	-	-	CASSAQGPGNTEAFF	TGTGCCAGCAGTGCTCAGGGGCCGGGGAACACTGAAGCTTTCTTT
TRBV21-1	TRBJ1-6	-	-	CASRDRVNSPLHF	TGTGCCAGCCGGGACAGGGTTAATTCACCCCTCCACTTT
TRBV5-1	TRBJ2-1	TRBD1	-	CASSRDSDPSEQFF	TGCGCCAGCAGCCGGGACAGCGATCCGAGCGAGCAGTTCTTC
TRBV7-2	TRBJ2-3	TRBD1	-	CASSGTGGADTQYF	TGTGCCAGCAGTGGGACAGGGGGCGCAGATACGCAGTATTTT
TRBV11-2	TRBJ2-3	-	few	CASSSLRGRMPDTQYF	TGTGCCAGCAGCTCTCTCAGGGGGAGGATGCCAGATACGCAGTATTTT
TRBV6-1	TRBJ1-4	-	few	CASSLGAAKLFF	TGTGCCAGCTCTCTCGGAGCTGCAAAACTGTTTTTT
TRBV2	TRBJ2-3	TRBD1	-	CASSLGQGADTQYF	TGTGCCAGCAGTTTGGGACAGGGGGCTGATACGCAGTATTTT
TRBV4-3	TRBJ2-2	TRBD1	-	CASSPTGERDTGELFF	TGCGCCAGCAGCCCCACAGGGGAGAGGGACACCGGGGAGCTGTTTTTT
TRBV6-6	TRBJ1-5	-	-	CATWMAGADQPQHF	TGTGCCACCTGGATGGCAGGGGCCGATCAGCCCCAGCATTTT
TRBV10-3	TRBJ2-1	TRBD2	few	CAISESLGIAGGTRNEQFF	TGTGCCATCAGTGAGTCGTTGGGAATAGCGGGGGGAACGAGGAATGAGCAGTTCTTC
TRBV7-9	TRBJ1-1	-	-	CASDLGRGTEAFF	TGTGCCAGCGACCTGGGCAGGGGCACTGAAGCTTTCTTT
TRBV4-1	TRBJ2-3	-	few	CASSQFPPPGPRGPDTQYF	TGCGCCAGCAGCCAATTTCCCCCCCCAGGACCTCGAGGGCCAGATACGCAGTATTTT
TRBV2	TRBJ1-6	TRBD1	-	CASPGQGNSPLHF	TGTGCCAGCCCTGGACAGGGTAATTCACCCCTCCACTTT
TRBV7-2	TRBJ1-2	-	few	CASSLSSGVEAGYTF	TGTGCCAGCAGCTTATCTTCAGGGGTAGAGGCTGGCTACACCTTC
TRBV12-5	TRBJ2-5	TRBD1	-	CASGGTGQETQYF	TGTGCTAGTGGGGGGACAGGGCAAGAGACCCAGTACTTC
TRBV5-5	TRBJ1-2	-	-	CASSLQGTSGYTF	TGTGCCAGCAGCTTGCAGGGTACCTCTGGCTACACCTTC
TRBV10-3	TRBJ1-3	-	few	CAISELAGNTIYF	TGTGCCATCAGTGAGTTAGCTGGAAACACCATATATTTT
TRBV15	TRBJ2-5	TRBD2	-	CATSREGGGAETQYF	TGTGCCACCAGCAGAGAGGGCGGGGGGGCCGAGACCCAGTACTTC
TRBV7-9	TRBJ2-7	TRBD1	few	CASSLITGVYEQYF	TGTGCCAGCAGCTTAATAACAGGGGTCTACGAGCAGTACTTC